Presented here are 13 T cell receptor beta chains from one specimen sequenced in a study of response to subunit inactivated influenza vaccine. TCRdb recomputed calls from the RT-PCR reads with MiXCR, one row per CDR3 protein. The repertoire holds 600,000 to 700,000 distinct CDR3 sequences, approximately 14% seen once, with approximately 7.6% in the top ten. The starting material was PBMCs from blood, obtained 14 to 15 days before vaccination. Source of these receptors: a man aged 50 to 60 who received an inactivated influenza vaccine.

The chain couples TRBV9 to TRBJ1-1, with 7 bases that match TRBD1. V lost 3 bases to trimming and J lost 8 bases; unmatched junction nucleotides: 16. The CDR3 is made up of 16 amino acids. Germline lookup yields CDR1 SGDLS and CDR2 YYNGEE. CDR3 residues: CASSENPGTVVGEAFF. As DNA, the CDR3 is TGTGCCAGCAGCGAGAACCCCGGGACAGTGGTCGGGGAAGCTTTCTTT.

The chain links TRBV27 to TRBJ2-3, with D maybe TRBD1 (5 bases). The ends were cut back, 4 bases at V and 5 bases at J, with 19 bases in the middle. This CDR3 spans 16 amino acids. Germline V gives CDR1 MNHEY, CDR2 SMNVEV (reference sequence). The CDR3 DNA reads as TGTGCCAGCAGTTCCTCAGACAGAATAGATCAAGATACGCAGTATTTT. Residues: CASSSSDRIDQDTQYF.

The chain recombines TRBV7-2 with TRBJ1-2; the match to TRBD1 covers 8 bases. This CDR3 comprises 17 residues. J lost 6 bases, V lost 6 bases, and 18 bases had no gene match. Germline loops: CDR1 SGHTA, CDR2 FQGNSA. Here the CDR3 reads CASRPPGQEFFLHGYTF. CDR3 DNA: TGTGCCAGCAGGCCCCCGGGACAGGAATTTTTCCTCCATGGCTACACCTTC.

This rearrangement joins TRBV7-3 to TRBJ2-5; 8 nucleotides align to TRBD1. The CDR3 is made up of 14 amino acids. The J segment lost 5 bases and the V segment lost 5 bases, leaving 7 bases of the junction unmatched. The germline gives CDR1 SGHTA, CDR2 FQGTGA. CDR3 sequence: CASSRTGNRETQYF. Here the CDR3 DNA reads TGTGCCAGCAGCCGGACAGGGAACCGGGAGACCCAGTACTTC.

This clonotype was seen at least ten times. The chain uses TRBV7-2 and TRBJ2-5; no definite D call. Per germline, CDR1 SGHTA and CDR2 FQGNSA. The CDR3 has 13 amino acids. V gave up 2 bases and J gave up 1 base, with 5 bases separating them. CDR3 sequence (DNA): TGTGCCAGCAGCTTACAGGTCCAAGAGACCCAGTACTTC. Amino acids: CASSLQVQETQYF.

V usage is TRBV6-2 or TRBV6-3 and J usage is TRBJ2-1, with 13 positions matching TRBD2. Germline CDR1 MNHEY, CDR2 SVGEGT. The V and J ends lost 5 bases and 7 bases, in that order; junction bases with no gene match: 14. The CDR3 contains 18 residues. The CDR3 nucleotides read TGTGCCAGCAGTAGGACTAGCGGGAGTTATTCGGCCCTGAATGAGCAGTTCTTC. Translation gives CASSRTSGSYSALNEQFF.

J is TRBJ2-2 and V is TRBV7-3; 7 bases line up with TRBD1. V lost 1 base, J lost 0 bases, and 2 bases stayed unmatched. Germline assignment: CDR1 SGHTA and CDR2 FQGTGA. The CDR3 is 16 amino acids. Here the CDR3 reads CASSLRGTANTGELFF. In DNA form, the CDR3 reads TGTGCCAGCAGCTTAAGGGGGACAGCGAACACCGGGGAGCTGTTTTTT.

The table lists this clonotype with a few counts. The gene calls are TRBV7-8 and TRBJ1-2; weak D call: TRBD1 (5 bases). This CDR3 spans 16 amino acids. CDR1 is SGHVS and CDR2 is FQNEAQ in the germline V gene. The V end lost 7 bases, the J end lost 4 bases, and 22 bases lay between the germline ends. The CDR3 loop is CASTPHRRGTLYGYTF. CDR3 sequence (DNA): TGTGCCAGCACCCCCCACCGCAGAGGGACTCTCTATGGCTACACCTTC.

The genes are TRBV4-3 and TRBJ1-2; 8 bases fit TRBD1. The CDR3 length is 13 residues. V lost 4 bases and J lost 6; bases outside the gene matches: 4. In germline, CDR1 is LGHNA, CDR2 YSLEER. DNA for the CDR3: TGCGCCAGCAGCCCCTCGACAGGGGATGGCTACACCTTC. Amino acids: CASSPSTGDGYTF.

The chain couples TRBV20-1 to TRBJ2-3; the D gene is possibly TRBD2 (5 bases). V lost 6 bases to trimming and J lost 5 bases, with 6 bases between them. CDR1 and CDR2 (germline): DFQATT, SNEGSKA (reference sequence). The CDR3 is 10 amino acids. This CDR3 is CSASGDTQYF. As DNA, the CDR3 is TGCAGTGCAAGCGGAGATACGCAGTATTTT.

This clonotype was counted only a few times. The chain uses TRBV7-9 and TRBJ1-1, with D unclear. V was clipped by 7 bases and J by 1 base, with 10 bases between them. This CDR3 comprises 13 residues. Germline loops: CDR1 SEHNR, CDR2 FQNEAQ (reference sequence). The CDR3 here is CASNRIGNTEAFF. DNA of the CDR3: TGTGCCAGCAATAGGATTGGGAACACTGAAGCTTTCTTT.

This chain uses TRBV6-1 with TRBJ1-2, with D uncertain. This CDR3 is built from 15 residues. Between the trimmed V and J ends, which lost 1 base and 4 bases, there was a span of 13 bases. CDR1 and CDR2 (germline): MNHNS, SASEGT. The CDR3 region has the DNA TGTGCCAGCAGTGAAGATGGACCGAGGGCCTATGGCTACACCTTC. Translation: CASSEDGPRAYGYTF.

CDR3 DNA sequence: TGTGCCAGCAGTACGGGATCGACAGGTGGGACCCAGTACTTC. Its protein is CASSTGSTGGTQYF. This chain uses TRBV6-2 or TRBV6-3 with TRBJ2-5; D may be TRBD1 (6 bases). Germline V gives CDR1 MNHEY, CDR2 SVGEGT. V was cut by 5 bases and J by 7 bases, with 17 bases left in between. This CDR3 is 14 amino acids long.